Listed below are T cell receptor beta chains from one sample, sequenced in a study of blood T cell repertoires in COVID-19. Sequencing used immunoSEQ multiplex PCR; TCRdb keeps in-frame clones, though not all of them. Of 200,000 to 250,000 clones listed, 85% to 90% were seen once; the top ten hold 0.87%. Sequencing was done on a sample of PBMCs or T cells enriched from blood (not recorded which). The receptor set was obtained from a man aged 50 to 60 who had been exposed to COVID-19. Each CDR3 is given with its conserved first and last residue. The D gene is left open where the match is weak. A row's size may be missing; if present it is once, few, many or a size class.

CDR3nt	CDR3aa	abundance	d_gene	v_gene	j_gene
TGTGCCAGCAGCGTAGCTCTAGCGGGAGGATCTGAGCAGTTCTTC	CASSVALAGGSEQFF	NA	TRBD2	TRBV9	TRBJ2-1
TGTGCCAGCTCACCATTAGCGGATACTGGAAACACCATATATTTT	CASSPLADTGNTIYF	NA	NA	TRBV18	TRBJ1-3
TGTGCCACTACGGACAGGGGTCCTTTTAGCAATCAGCCCCAGCATTTT	CATTDRGPFSNQPQHF	NA	TRBD1	TRBV19	TRBJ1-5
TGTGCCAGCTCACAGCAACAGGGAAGGTACAATTCACCCCTCCACTTT	CASSQQQGRYNSPLHF	NA	NA	TRBV18	TRBJ1-6
TGTGCCAGCTCACCCTCTAGCACAGATACGCAGTATTTT	CASSPSSTDTQYF	NA	NA	TRBV18	TRBJ2-3
TGTGCCAGCAGCTTCGGACTAGTGGCAGATACGCAGTATTTT	CASSFGLVADTQYF	NA	TRBD2	TRBV11-2	TRBJ2-3
TGTGCCAGCAGCTTGATAAACAGGGGGCAAGAGACCCAGTACTTC	CASSLINRGQETQYF	NA	TRBD1	TRBV5-4	TRBJ2-5
TGTGCCAGCCACACAGGGTACACTGAAGCTTTCTTT	CASHTGYTEAFF	few	NA	TRBV2	TRBJ1-1
TGTGCCATCAGTGGGGACAGGGCCGGCACCGGGGAGCTGTTTTTT	CAISGDRAGTGELFF	NA	TRBD1	TRBV10-3	TRBJ2-2
TGTGCCAGCAGCTTAGGGGGGACAGGGGTTTCCTATGGCTACACCTTC	CASSLGGTGVSYGYTF	once	TRBD1	TRBV7-6	TRBJ1-2
TGTGCCAGCAGCTGGGGCCCCGGGACTAGCGGGGGGGCCCCTGAGCAGTTCTTC	CASSWGPGTSGGAPEQFF	NA	TRBD2	TRBV11-2	TRBJ2-1
TGTGCCAGCAGCTTGTTGGTCAGATATGGCTACACCTTC	CASSLLVRYGYTF	NA	NA	TRBV5-5	TRBJ1-2
TGTGCCAGCAGTTTAAAGGGGGTCTATGGCTACACCTTC	CASSLKGVYGYTF	NA	NA	TRBV12-3/TRBV12-4	TRBJ1-2
TGTGCCAGCACCTCAGGTTCTAATTCACCCCTCCACTTT	CASTSGSNSPLHF	NA	NA	TRBV11-3	TRBJ1-6
TGTGCCAGCAGCCGGGGGGCAACTAATGAAAAACTGTTTTTT	CASSRGATNEKLFF	NA	NA	TRBV3-1/TRBV3-2	TRBJ1-4
TGCGCCAGCAGCTTGGGAGCCCGGACATCTCAAGAGACCCAGTACTTC	CASSLGARTSQETQYF	NA	NA	TRBV5-1	TRBJ2-5
TGTGCCAGCAGGGGACAGGGGGAAGCTTTCTTT	CASRGQGEAFF	once	TRBD1	TRBV2	TRBJ1-1
TGTGCCAGCAACCTAGACCCGAACACTGAAGCTTTCTTT	CASNLDPNTEAFF	NA	NA	TRBV2	TRBJ1-1
TGTGCCAGCAGCTCCAGAGGGGGGGTTTCTGGAAACACCATATATTTT	CASSSRGGVSGNTIYF	NA	NA	TRBV11-3	TRBJ1-3
TGTGCCAGCAGTGACCAGACAGGGACTGGAAACACCATATATTTT	CASSDQTGTGNTIYF	NA	TRBD1	TRBV2	TRBJ1-3
TGCGCCAGCAGCTTGATACTAGCGGGAGCTAATGAGCAGTTCTTC	CASSLILAGANEQFF	NA	TRBD2	TRBV5-1	TRBJ2-1
TGTGCCAGCAGATTACAAGACAGGGAGTTGGGCTACACCTTC	CASRLQDRELGYTF	NA	TRBD1	TRBV28	TRBJ1-2
TGTGCCAGCAGCCCATCGGGGAGGGAGCAGTACTTC	CASSPSGREQYF	few	NA	TRBV7-2	TRBJ2-7
TGCGCCAGCAGCCAGGACAGGTACTCCTACAATGAGCAGTTCTTC	CASSQDRYSYNEQFF	NA	TRBD1	TRBV10-1	TRBJ2-1
TGCGCCAGCAGCCGAAAGGGGAGGCTAGGGGAGCGAACCGGGGAGCTGTTTTTT	CASSRKGRLGERTGELFF	NA	NA	TRBV4-1	TRBJ2-2
TGCGCCAGCAGCTTCAGGGGGCAGACCTACAATGAGCAGTTCTTC	CASSFRGQTYNEQFF	NA	TRBD1	TRBV5-1	TRBJ2-1
TGTGCCACCAGTGATTGGGACAGGGGGCTGTATTTT	CATSDWDRGLYF	NA	TRBD1	TRBV24-1	TRBJ1-5
TGTGCCAGCAGTGTATCAGGAACCTATGGCTACACCTTC	CASSVSGTYGYTF	NA	NA	TRBV2	TRBJ1-2
TGTGCCACCAGCAGAGATTGGGGAGAAGCAGATACGCAGTATTTT	CATSRDWGEADTQYF	NA	NA	TRBV15	TRBJ2-3
TGTGCCTGGAGTGTAGGACACGTGAATAACGAAAAACTGTTTTTT	CAWSVGHVNNEKLFF	NA	NA	TRBV30	TRBJ1-4
TGTGCCTGGAGTTTCGGGGGGGCTCGTACTGAAGCTTTCTTT	CAWSFGGARTEAFF	NA	NA	TRBV30	TRBJ1-1
TGTGCCATCACCGGGACCTACAATGAGCAGTTCTTC	CAITGTYNEQFF	NA	NA	TRBV10-3	TRBJ2-1
TGTGCCAGCAGACGACAGGGAAGCGAAAAACTGTTTTTT	CASRRQGSEKLFF	NA	TRBD1	TRBV28	TRBJ1-4
TGCGCCAGCAGCCTTGCCAGGGGGCACGGGAGCACTGAAGCTTTCTTT	CASSLARGHGSTEAFF	once	TRBD1	TRBV5-1	TRBJ1-1
TGTGCCAGCAGCTTAAGTCCTCTAGCGGGGAGTTACAATGAGCAGTTCTTC	CASSLSPLAGSYNEQFF	NA	TRBD2	TRBV7-3	TRBJ2-1
TGTGCCAGCAGTTTCGGGAACACCGATGGCTACACCTTC	CASSFGNTDGYTF	NA	NA	TRBV28	TRBJ1-2
TGTGCCAGTAGTGCCGGACACCTAGGATATAGCAATCAGCCCCAGCATTTT	CASSAGHLGYSNQPQHF	NA	NA	TRBV19	TRBJ1-5
TGTGCCAGCAAGACAGACCTTTTGGGGATTACTGAAGCTTTCTTT	CASKTDLLGITEAFF	NA	NA	TRBV2	TRBJ1-1
TGTGCCTGGAGTGTACTCGGAGGAGACCAGCCCCAGCATTTT	CAWSVLGGDQPQHF	NA	NA	TRBV30	TRBJ1-5
TGTGCCAGCAGCGTACACGCTGGAGGCAATCAGCCCCAGCATTTT	CASSVHAGGNQPQHF	NA	NA	TRBV9	TRBJ1-5
TGTGCCAGCATCCATAAAGGGACAGTCCGATCAATGGAGACCCAGTACTTC	CASIHKGTVRSMETQYF	NA	TRBD1	TRBV7-8	TRBJ2-5
TGCGCCAGCAGCTACGGTCAGAACACCGGGGAGCTGTTTTTT	CASSYGQNTGELFF	NA	NA	TRBV5-1	TRBJ2-2
TGTGCCAGCAGCACCCGTACAGGAGCTAACTATGGCTACACCTTC	CASSTRTGANYGYTF	once	NA	TRBV6-4	TRBJ1-2
TGCGCCAGCAGCTTCCAAACTAGCACAGATACGCAGTATTTT	CASSFQTSTDTQYF	NA	NA	TRBV5-1	TRBJ2-3
TGTGCCAGCAGTTCCGACGGGACAGGGAGTAACGAGCAGTACTTC	CASSSDGTGSNEQYF	NA	TRBD1	TRBV6-6	TRBJ2-7
TGTGCCAGCAAAAGAACAGGGACCTTCGGGGGCTACACCTTC	CASKRTGTFGGYTF	once	NA	TRBV6-5	TRBJ1-2